The 21 T cell receptor beta chains in this list originate from one sample, sequenced in a study of PD-1 blockade in classical Hodgkin lymphoma. Assay: immunoSEQ multiplex PCR; the TCRdb copy retains only in-frame clones and omits some. In the table there are around 50,000 clones, just over 90% of which are singletons. Noted time point: newly diagnosed, previously untreated cHL patient sample. Sequencing was performed on peripheral blood mononuclear cells (PBMCs). The receptor source for this set is a human donor with classical Hodgkin lymphoma.

The chain links TRBV15 to TRBJ1-1; D ambiguous. Germline V gives CDR1 LNHNV, CDR2 YYDKDF (reference sequence). V gave up 5 bases and J gave up 5 bases, with 12 bases separating them. This CDR3 has 13 amino acids. The CDR3: CATSAVRETEAFF. CDR3 in DNA: TGTGCCACCAGCGCCGTAAGGGAAACTGAAGCTTTCTTT.

This CDR3 reads CASSLQTSGNTIYF. DNA of the CDR3: TGCGCCAGCAGCTTGCAAACCTCTGGAAACACCATATATTTT. The rearrangement uses TRBV5-1 and TRBJ1-3; D uncertain. Trimming shortened V by 1 base and J by 0 bases, and 5 bases separated the two germline ends. Germline loops: CDR1 SGHRS, CDR2 YFSETQ. CDR3 length: 14 residues.

This chain joins TRBV7-9 and TRBJ1-4; no reliable D call. Germline V gene lookup returns CDR1 SEHNR and CDR2 FQNEAQ (reference sequence). The CDR3 covers 13 residues. V lost 0 bases and J 6 bases, leaving 5 bases between the germline ends. For the CDR3, the DNA is TGTGCCAGCAGCTTAGCGCTCGATGAAAAACTGTTTTTT. Translation: CASSLALDEKLFF.

The V call is TRBV6-4, the J call TRBJ1-5; 10 bases match TRBD1. Germline CDR1 and CDR2: MRHNA and SNTAGT. The CDR3 has 15 amino acids. V was clipped by 3 bases and J by 2 bases; unmatched bases: 1. The CDR3 DNA is TGTGCCAGCAGTGATGGGACAGGGGGCAATCAGCCCCAGCATTTT. Its translation is CASSDGTGGNQPQHF.

This chain links TRBV5-1 with TRBJ2-1; 8 bases fit TRBD2. The V segment lost 0 bases and the J segment 2 bases; nucleotides outside the gene matches: 1. The germline CDR1 and CDR2 sequences are SGHRS and YFSETQ. This CDR3 has 15 amino acids. CDR3 sequence reads: CASSLDSGTYNEQFF. The CDR3 nucleotides are TGCGCCAGCAGCTTGGATAGCGGGACCTACAATGAGCAGTTCTTC. The full variable domain, rest sourced from reference TRBV5-1 and TRBJ2-1, is KAGVTQTPRYLIKTRGQQVTLSCSPISGHRSVSWYQQTPGQGLQFLFEYFSETQRNKGNFPGRFSGRQFSNSRSEMNVSTLELGDSALYLCASSLDSGTYNEQFFGPGTRLTVL.

The chain uses TRBV2 and TRBJ2-1; TRBD1 matches 8 bases. The CDR3 extends over 15 amino acids. Germline CDR1 SNHLY, CDR2 FYNNEI. The ends lost 4 bases at V and 0 bases at J; junction bases unmatched: 2. CDR3 nucleotides: TGTGCCAGCAGTGGGACAGGGTACTCCTACAATGAGCAGTTCTTC. This gives the protein CASSGTGYSYNEQFF. Looking up the rest from reference TRBV2 and TRBJ2-1 gives the full variable domain: EPEVTQTPSHQVTQMGQEVILRCVPISNHLYFYWYRQILGQKVEFLVSFYNNEISEKSEIFDDQFSVERPDGSNFTLKIRSTKLEDSAMYFCASSGTGYSYNEQFFGPGTRLTVL.

The chain uses TRBV9 and TRBJ2-6; D remains ambiguous. Trimming took off 5 bases at V and 0 bases at J, with 3 bases between the two ends. This CDR3 comprises 13 residues. From germline, CDR1 is SGDLS and CDR2 YYNGEE. The CDR3 DNA reads TGTGCCAGCAGAGGCTCTGGGGCCAACGTCCTGACTTTC. Encoded protein: CASRGSGANVLTF.

This clone appeared a single time. The J gene is TRBJ1-3, the V gene TRBV10-3, with D possibly being TRBD1 (5 bases). CDR1 and CDR2 from the germline V gene are ENHRY and SYGVKD. With 4 bases removed from V and 3 bases from J, the gap between germline ends came to 16 bases. The CDR3 runs to 16 residues. Written as DNA, the CDR3 is TGTGCCATCAGTGGGCCCGGCAGGGCGGATGGAAACACCATATATTTT. Its translation is CAISGPGRADGNTIYF.

The chain couples TRBV28 to TRBJ1-2; D is uncertain. The ends were cut back, 5 bases at V and 8 bases at J, with 15 bases in the middle. CDR1 and CDR2 from the germline V gene are MDHEN and SYDVKM. This CDR3 has 13 amino acids. The CDR3 loop is CASSILGLGGYTF. DNA for the CDR3: TGTGCCAGCAGTATTTTAGGCCTCGGGGGCTACACCTTC.

The rearrangement uses TRBV25-1 and TRBJ1-1; 8 nucleotides line up with TRBD1. This CDR3 is built from 15 residues. Germline values: CDR1 MGHDK, CDR2 SYGVNS. After removal of 6 bases from V and 3 bases from J, the junction contained 9 bases not matched to a gene. This chain's CDR3 is CASRSLSRGHTEAFF. The CDR3 coding sequence is TGTGCCAGCAGATCCTTGTCCAGGGGGCACACTGAAGCTTTCTTT.

The chain recombines TRBV4-1 with TRBJ2-1; weak D call: TRBD2 (6 bases). Deletions cut 4 bases from V and 1 base from J, with 14 bases between. Germline V CDR1 and CDR2: MGHRA, YSYEKL. The CDR3 has 16 residues. The CDR3 DNA reads TGCGCCAGCAGCCCAAGCACGGGAGTTTCCTACAATGAGCAGTTCTTC. Its protein product is CASSPSTGVSYNEQFF.

With respect to this clone: Other nucleotide sequences from this sample produce the same CDR3. This rearrangement joins TRBV12-5 to TRBJ2-1; no reliable D call. Between the trimmed V and J ends, which lost 5 bases and 4 bases, there was a span of 6 bases. The CDR3 loop spans 12 amino acids. Germline V gene data show CDR1 as LGHNT and CDR2 as FRNRAP. CDR3 sequence (DNA): TGTGCTAGTGGTCGCGAGTACAATGAGCAGTTCTTC. Translating it yields CASGREYNEQFF.

The chain combines TRBV7-8 with TRBJ1-1; no definite D call. V lost 4 bases and J lost 7, with 10 bases in between. Germline CDR1 is SGHVS and CDR2 is FQNEAQ. The CDR3 is 12 residues long. The CDR3 DNA reads TGTGCCAGCAGCTCTAGGAGTGGTGAAGCTTTCTTT. This translates into CASSSRSGEAFF.

This chain uses TRBV27 with TRBJ2-1; the match to TRBD2 covers 7 bases. The CDR3 totals 15 residues. V shed 4 bases, J shed 6 bases, and the junction held 9 bases outside the gene matches. Germline loops: CDR1 MNHEY, CDR2 SMNVEV (reference sequence). CDR3 sequence: CASSSPLGGRNEQFF. The CDR3 DNA sequence: TGTGCCAGCAGTTCGCCTCTGGGAGGGCGCAATGAGCAGTTCTTC.

The V and J genes are TRBV18 and TRBJ2-2; TRBD1 matches 10 bases. The CDR3 extends over 16 amino acids. With 6 bases clipped from V and 3 bases from J, the junction kept 7 bases outside the gene matches. Looked up from germline, CDR1 is KGHSH and CDR2 is LQKENI. The CDR3 DNA reads as TGTGCCAGCTCGACCGGGACAGGGGTTGACACCGGGGAGCTGTTTTTT. Protein: CASSTGTGVDTGELFF.

This clone was recorded only once. The chain has TRBV6-5 and TRBJ1-3; D is unresolved. Deletions cut 4 bases from V and 0 bases from J, with 7 bases between. CDR3 length equals 14 residues. CDR1 is MNHEY and CDR2 is SVGAGI in the germline V gene. In DNA, the CDR3 is TGTGCCAGCAGTTCCGTTACCTCTGGAAACACCATATATTTT. Encoded protein: CASSSVTSGNTIYF.

The DNA of the CDR3 is TGTGCCAGCAGCCCCCCCGAAAGGCCCATGAACACTGAAGCTTTCTTT. Its protein product is CASSPPERPMNTEAFF. The chain is built from TRBV7-9 and TRBJ1-1; D remains ambiguous. The CDR3 is 16 amino acids. Germline V gives CDR1 SEHNR, CDR2 FQNEAQ (reference sequence). The V gene lost 5 bases and the J gene lost 0 bases, with 16 bases spanning the gap. Filled out from reference TRBV7-9 and TRBJ1-1, the complete variable domain reads DTGVSQNPRHKITKRGQNVTFRCDPISEHNRLYWYRQTLGQGPEFLTYFQNEAQLEKSRLLSDRFSAERPKGSFSTLEIQRTEQGDSAMYLCASSPPERPMNTEAFFGQGTRLTVV.

V is TRBV7-9 and J is TRBJ2-1, with D possibly matching TRBD2 (6 bases). Germline loops: CDR1 SEHNR, CDR2 FQNEAQ (reference sequence). This CDR3 contains 15 residues. Trimming pared 5 bases from V and 9 bases from J, leaving 20 bases between. The CDR3 here is CASSPYGTSAGEQFF. The CDR3 DNA sequence: TGTGCCAGCAGCCCATATGGGACTTCAGCGGGTGAGCAGTTCTTC.

In DNA, the CDR3 is TGCGCCAGCAGCTTTTCGCTTAGCGGATACAATGAGCAGTTCTTC. Its translation is CASSFSLSGYNEQFF. This rearrangement joins TRBV5-1 to TRBJ2-1; maybe TRBD2 (6 bases). The germline V gene has CDR1 SGHRS and CDR2 YFSETQ. Trimming shortened V by 2 bases and J by 4 bases, and 13 bases separated the two germline ends. The CDR3 is 15 residues long. Drawing the rest from reference TRBV5-1 and TRBJ2-1, the complete variable domain is KAGVTQTPRYLIKTRGQQVTLSCSPISGHRSVSWYQQTPGQGLQFLFEYFSETQRNKGNFPGRFSGRQFSNSRSEMNVSTLELGDSALYLCASSFSLSGYNEQFFGPGTRLTVL.

This clone is a singleton in its sample. The rearrangement links TRBV7-3 to TRBJ2-3; 10 bases align to TRBD2. V lost 6 bases, J lost 8 bases, and 14 bases stayed unmatched. The CDR3 runs 16 residues. From germline, CDR1 is SGHTA and CDR2 FQGTGA. Here the CDR3 DNA reads TGTGCCAGCAGTCCCTCCCCTAGCGGGAGAAGGGGTACGCAGTATTTT. It translates to CASSPSPSGRRGTQYF.

This chain connects TRBV29-1 to TRBJ1-1; D is uncertain. CDR1 SQVTM and CDR2 ANQGSEA come from the germline V gene. The V and J ends lost 1 base and 1 base respectively, with 4 bases between them. The length of the CDR3 is 12 residues. CDR3 protein: CSVEGGNTEAFF. The CDR3 nucleotides read TGCAGCGTTGAAGGGGGGAACACTGAAGCTTTCTTT.